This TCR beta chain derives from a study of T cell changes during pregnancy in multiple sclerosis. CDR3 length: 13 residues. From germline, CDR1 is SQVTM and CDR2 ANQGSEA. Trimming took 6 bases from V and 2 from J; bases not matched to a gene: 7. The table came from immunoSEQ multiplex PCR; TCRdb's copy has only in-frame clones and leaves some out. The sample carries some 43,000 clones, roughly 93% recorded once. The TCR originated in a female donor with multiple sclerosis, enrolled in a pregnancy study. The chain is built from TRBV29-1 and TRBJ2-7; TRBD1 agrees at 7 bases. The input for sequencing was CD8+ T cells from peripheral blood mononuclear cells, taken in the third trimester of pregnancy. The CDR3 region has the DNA TGCAGCGTGACGACAGGGCCGACCTACGAGCAGTACTTC. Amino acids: CSVTTGPTYEQYF.